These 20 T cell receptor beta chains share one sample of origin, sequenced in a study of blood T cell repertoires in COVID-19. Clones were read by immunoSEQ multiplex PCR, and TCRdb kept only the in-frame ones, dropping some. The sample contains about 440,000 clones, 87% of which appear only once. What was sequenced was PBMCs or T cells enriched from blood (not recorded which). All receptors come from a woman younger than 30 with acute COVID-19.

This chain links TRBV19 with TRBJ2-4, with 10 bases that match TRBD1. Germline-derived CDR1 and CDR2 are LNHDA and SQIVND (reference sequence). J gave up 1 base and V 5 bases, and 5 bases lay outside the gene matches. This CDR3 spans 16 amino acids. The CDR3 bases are TGTGCCAGTAGTCCGCGGACAGGGGGGGCCAAAAACATTCAGTACTTC. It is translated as CASSPRTGGAKNIQYF.

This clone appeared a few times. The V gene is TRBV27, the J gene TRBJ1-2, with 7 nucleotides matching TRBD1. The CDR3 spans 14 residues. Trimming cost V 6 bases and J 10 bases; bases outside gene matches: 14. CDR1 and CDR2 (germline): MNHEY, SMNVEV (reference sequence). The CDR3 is CASSVQPGTDDYTF. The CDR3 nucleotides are TGTGCCAGCAGCGTCCAACCCGGGACAGATGACTACACCTTC.

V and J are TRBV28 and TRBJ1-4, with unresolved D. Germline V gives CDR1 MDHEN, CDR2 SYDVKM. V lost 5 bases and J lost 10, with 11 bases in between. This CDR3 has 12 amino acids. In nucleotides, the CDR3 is TGTGCCAGCAGTCGCGACGGGGTAAAACTGTTTTTT. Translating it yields CASSRDGVKLFF.

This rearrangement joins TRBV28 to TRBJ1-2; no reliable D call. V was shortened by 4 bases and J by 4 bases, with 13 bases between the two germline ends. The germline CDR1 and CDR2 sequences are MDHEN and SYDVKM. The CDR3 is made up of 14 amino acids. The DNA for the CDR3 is TGTGCCAGCAGTTCCGTACAGTTATCCTATGGCTACACCTTC. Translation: CASSSVQLSYGYTF.

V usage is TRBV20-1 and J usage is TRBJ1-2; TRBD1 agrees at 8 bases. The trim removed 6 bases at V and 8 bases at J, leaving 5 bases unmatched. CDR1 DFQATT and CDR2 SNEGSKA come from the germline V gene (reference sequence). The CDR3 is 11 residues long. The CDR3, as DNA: TGCAGTGCCCCCGACAGGGGAGGCTACACCTTC. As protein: CSAPDRGGYTF.

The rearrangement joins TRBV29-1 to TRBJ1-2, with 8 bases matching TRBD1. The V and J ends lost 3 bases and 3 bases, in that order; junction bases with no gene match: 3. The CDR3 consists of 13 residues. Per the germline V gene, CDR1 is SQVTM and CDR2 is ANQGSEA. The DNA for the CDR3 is TGCAGCGTTGACGAGACAGGGGACTATGGCTACACCTTC. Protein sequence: CSVDETGDYGYTF.

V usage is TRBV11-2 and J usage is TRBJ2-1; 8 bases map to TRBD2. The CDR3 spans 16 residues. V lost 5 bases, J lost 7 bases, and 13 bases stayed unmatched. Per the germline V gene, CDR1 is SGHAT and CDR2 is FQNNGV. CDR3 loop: CASSLVGSGSLNEQFF. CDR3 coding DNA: TGTGCCAGCAGCCTAGTGGGGAGCGGGAGTCTAAATGAGCAGTTCTTC.

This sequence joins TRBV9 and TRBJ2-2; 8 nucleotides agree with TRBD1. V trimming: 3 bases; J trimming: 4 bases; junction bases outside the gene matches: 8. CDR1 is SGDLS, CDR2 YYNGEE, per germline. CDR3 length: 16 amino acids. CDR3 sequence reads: CASSAPGQDLTGELFF. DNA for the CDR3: TGTGCCAGCAGCGCTCCGGGACAGGACCTCACCGGGGAGCTGTTTTTT.

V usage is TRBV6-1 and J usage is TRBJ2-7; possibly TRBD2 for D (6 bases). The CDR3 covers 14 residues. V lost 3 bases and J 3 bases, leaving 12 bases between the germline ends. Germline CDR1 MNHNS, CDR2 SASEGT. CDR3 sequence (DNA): TGTGCCAGCAGTGATCCGGGACTGCTCTACGAGCAGTACTTC. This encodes CASSDPGLLYEQYF.

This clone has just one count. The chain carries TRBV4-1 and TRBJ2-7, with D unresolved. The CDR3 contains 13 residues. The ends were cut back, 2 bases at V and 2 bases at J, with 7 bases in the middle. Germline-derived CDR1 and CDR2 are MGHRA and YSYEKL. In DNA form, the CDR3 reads TGCGCCAGCAGCCAAACAGTTACCTACGAGCAGTACTTC. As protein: CASSQTVTYEQYF.

As DNA, the CDR3 is TGTGCCAGCAGCCCCGGGACACGCACAGATACGCAGTATTTT. Translating gives CASSPGTRTDTQYF. The genes are TRBV3-1 (or the pseudogene TRBV3-2) and TRBJ2-3; possible D gene TRBD1, 6 bases. CDR3 length: 14 amino acids. Germline CDR1 LGHDT, CDR2 YNNKEL (reference sequence). The V and J ends lost 4 bases and 1 base respectively, with 9 bases between them.

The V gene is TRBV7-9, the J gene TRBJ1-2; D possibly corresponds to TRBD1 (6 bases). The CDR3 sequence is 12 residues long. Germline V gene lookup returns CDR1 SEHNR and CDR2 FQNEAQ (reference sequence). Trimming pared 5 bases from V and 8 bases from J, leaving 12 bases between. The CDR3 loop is CASSKQGEGYTF. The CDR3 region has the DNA TGTGCCAGCAGCAAACAGGGAGAAGGCTACACCTTC. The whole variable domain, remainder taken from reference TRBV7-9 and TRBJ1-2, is DTGVSQNPRHKITKRGQNVTFRCDPISEHNRLYWYRQTLGQGPEFLTYFQNEAQLEKSRLLSDRFSAERPKGSFSTLEIQRTEQGDSAMYLCASSKQGEGYTFGSGTRLTVV.

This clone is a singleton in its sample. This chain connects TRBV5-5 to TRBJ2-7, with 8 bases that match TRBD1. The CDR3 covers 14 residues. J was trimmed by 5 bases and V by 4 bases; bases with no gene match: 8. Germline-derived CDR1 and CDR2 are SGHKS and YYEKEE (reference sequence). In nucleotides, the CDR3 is TGTGCCAGCAGCGGTGGACAGGGAGGCCACGAGCAGTACTTC. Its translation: CASSGGQGGHEQYF.

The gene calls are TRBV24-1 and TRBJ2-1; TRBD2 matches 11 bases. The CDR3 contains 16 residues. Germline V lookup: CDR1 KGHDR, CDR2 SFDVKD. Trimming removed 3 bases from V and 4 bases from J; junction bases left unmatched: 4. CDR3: CATSDQTSGVYNEQFF. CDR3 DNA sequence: TGTGCCACCAGTGATCAGACTAGCGGGGTTTACAATGAGCAGTTCTTC.

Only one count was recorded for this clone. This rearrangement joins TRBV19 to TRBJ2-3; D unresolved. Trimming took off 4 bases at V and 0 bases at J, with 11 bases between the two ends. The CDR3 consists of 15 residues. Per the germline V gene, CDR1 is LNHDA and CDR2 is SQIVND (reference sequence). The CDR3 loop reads CASSSPLTSTDTQYF. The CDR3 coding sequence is TGTGCCAGTAGTAGTCCTCTTACTAGCACAGATACGCAGTATTTT.

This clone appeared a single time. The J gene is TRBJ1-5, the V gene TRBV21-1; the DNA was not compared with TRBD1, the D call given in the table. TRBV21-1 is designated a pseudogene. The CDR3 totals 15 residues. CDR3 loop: CASSKGTGGFQPQHF. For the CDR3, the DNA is TGTGCCAGCAGCAAAGGGACAGGGGGCTTTCAGCCCCAGCATTTT.

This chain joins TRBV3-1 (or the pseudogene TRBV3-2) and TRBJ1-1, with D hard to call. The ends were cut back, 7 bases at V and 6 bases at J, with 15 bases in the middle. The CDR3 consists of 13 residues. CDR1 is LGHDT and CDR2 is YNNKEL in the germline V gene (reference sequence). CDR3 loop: CASTYQGGAEAFF. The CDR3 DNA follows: TGTGCCAGCACCTACCAAGGCGGGGCTGAAGCTTTCTTT.

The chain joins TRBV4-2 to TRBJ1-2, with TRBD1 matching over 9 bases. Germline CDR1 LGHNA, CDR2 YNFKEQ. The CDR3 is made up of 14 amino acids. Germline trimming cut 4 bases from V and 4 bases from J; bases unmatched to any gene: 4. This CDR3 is CASSRDRESYGYTF. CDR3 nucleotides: TGTGCCAGCAGCCGGGACAGGGAGAGCTATGGCTACACCTTC.

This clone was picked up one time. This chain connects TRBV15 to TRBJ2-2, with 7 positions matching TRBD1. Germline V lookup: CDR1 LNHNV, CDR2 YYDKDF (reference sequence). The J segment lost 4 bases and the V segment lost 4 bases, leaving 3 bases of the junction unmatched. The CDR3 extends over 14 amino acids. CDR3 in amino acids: CATSTRQGTGELFF. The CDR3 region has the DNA TGTGCCACCAGCACCCGACAGGGCACCGGGGAGCTGTTTTTT.

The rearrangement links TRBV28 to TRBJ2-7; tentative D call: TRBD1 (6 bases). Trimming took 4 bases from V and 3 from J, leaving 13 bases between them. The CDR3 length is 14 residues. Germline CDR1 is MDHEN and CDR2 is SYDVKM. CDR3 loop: CASSSVEGVYEQYF. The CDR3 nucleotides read TGTGCCAGCAGTTCGGTCGAGGGGGTCTACGAGCAGTACTTC.